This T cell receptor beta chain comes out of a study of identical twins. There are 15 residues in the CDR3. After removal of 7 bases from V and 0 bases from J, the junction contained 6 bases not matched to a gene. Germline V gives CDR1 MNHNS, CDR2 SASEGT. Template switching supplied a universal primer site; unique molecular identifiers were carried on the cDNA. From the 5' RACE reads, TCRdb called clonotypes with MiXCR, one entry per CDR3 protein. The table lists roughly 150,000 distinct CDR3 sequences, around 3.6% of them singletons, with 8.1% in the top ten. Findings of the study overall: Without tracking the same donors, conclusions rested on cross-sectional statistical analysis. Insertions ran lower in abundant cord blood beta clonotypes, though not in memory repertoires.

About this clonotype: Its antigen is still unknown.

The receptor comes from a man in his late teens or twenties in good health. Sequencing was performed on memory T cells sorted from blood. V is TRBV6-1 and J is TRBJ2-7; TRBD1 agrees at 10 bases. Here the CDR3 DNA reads TGTGCCAGCACTCCAAGACAGGGGGCCTCCTACGAGCAGTACTTC. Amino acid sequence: CASTPRQGASYEQYF.